Only a few counts were recorded for the clone carrying this TCR beta chain. Its antigen is not known. Via MiXCR, TCRdb re-called the 5' RACE reads, giving one row per CDR3 protein. The sample records approximately 140,000 distinct CDR3 sequences, 3% to 4% being singletons. This entry belongs to a study of identical twins. Study-wide findings and caveats: One should note that invariant MAIT and iNKT cells could partly confound zero-insertion analyses. The more abundant beta clonotypes in cord blood had fewer insertions, and memory repertoires did not show this. Without tracking the same donors, conclusions rested on cross-sectional statistical analysis. Monozygotic twins shared more out-of-frame TCR alpha than recombination models predicted.

The CDR3 contains 16 residues. Trimming removed 2 bases at V and 7 bases at J, with 15 bases between. CDR1 and CDR2 from the germline V gene are MNHEY and SVGEGT. The chain combines TRBV6-2 or TRBV6-3 with TRBJ1-6; D is possibly TRBD1 (5 bases). The receptor comes from a man aged 18 to 30 in good health. The sample taken for sequencing was memory T cells sorted from blood. The CDR3 loop reads CASSYGRVIGNSPLHF. CDR3 nucleotides: TGTGCCAGCAGTTACGGCAGGGTAATCGGAAATTCACCCCTCCACTTT.